This T cell receptor (beta chain) was observed in a study of response to subunit inactivated influenza vaccine. There are a few counts of this clonotype. Its antigen is not identified. Germline assignment: CDR1 MDHEN and CDR2 SYDVKM. The V gene lost 6 bases and the J gene lost 4 bases, with 7 bases spanning the gap. This CDR3 spans 13 amino acids. Each CDR3 protein is one row after TCRdb ran MiXCR on the RT-PCR reads. The data show over 650,000 distinct CDR3 sequences, roughly 18% seen once. Study-level findings and limits: The authors suggested that few new T cells are recruited per seasonal influenza vaccination.

The sequence came from a man aged 45-60 years who received an inactivated influenza vaccine. The material was PBMCs from blood, obtained around 5 days after vaccination. The genes are TRBV28 and TRBJ2-6; no clear D. CDR3 protein: CASRGFGANVLTF. The CDR3 DNA is TGTGCCAGCAGGGGGTTCGGGGCCAACGTCCTGACTTTC.